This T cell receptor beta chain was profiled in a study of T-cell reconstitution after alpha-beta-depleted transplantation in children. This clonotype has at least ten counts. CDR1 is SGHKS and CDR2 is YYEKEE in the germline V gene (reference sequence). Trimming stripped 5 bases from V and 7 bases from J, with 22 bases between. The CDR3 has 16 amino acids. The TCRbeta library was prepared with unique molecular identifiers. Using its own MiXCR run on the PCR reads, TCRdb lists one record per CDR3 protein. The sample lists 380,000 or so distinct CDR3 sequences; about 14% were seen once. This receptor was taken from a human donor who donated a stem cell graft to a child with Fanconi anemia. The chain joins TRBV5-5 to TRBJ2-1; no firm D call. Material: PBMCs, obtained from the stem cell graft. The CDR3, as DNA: TGTGCCAGCAGTTCCGGGCCACGAGTAATAACAAATGAGCAGTTCTTC. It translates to CASSSGPRVITNEQFF.